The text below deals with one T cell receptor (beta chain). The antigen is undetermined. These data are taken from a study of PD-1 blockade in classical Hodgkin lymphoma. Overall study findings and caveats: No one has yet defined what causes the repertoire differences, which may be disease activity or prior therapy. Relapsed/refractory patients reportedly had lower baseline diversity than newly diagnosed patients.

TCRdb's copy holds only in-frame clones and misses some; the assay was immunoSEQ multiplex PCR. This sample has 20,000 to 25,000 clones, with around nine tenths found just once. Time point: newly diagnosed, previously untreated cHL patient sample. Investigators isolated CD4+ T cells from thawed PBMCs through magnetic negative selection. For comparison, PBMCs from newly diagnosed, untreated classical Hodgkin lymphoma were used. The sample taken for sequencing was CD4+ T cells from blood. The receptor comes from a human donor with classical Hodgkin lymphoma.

The CDR3 bases are TGTGCCAGCTCACCAACATCAAGATGGGACACTGAAGCTTTCTTT. It encodes CASSPTSRWDTEAFF. The V gene is TRBV18, the J gene TRBJ1-1; D uncertain. Germline assignment: CDR1 KGHSH and CDR2 LQKENI. V lost 2 bases to trimming and J lost 3 bases, with 13 bases between them. The CDR3 has 15 residues. The full variable domain, rest sourced from reference TRBV18 and TRBJ1-1, is NAGVMQNPRHLVRRRGQEARLRCSPMKGHSHVYWYRQLPEEGLKFMVYLQKENIIDESGMPKERFSAEFPKEGPSILRIQQVVRGDSAAYFCASSPTSRWDTEAFFGQGTRLTVV.